The 12 T cell receptor beta chains below were found in one sample sequenced in a study of blood T cells in healthy people across ages. A second roughly 7 to 11 cycle PCR used barcoded and J-beta primers. TCRdb reanalysed the 5' RACE reads using MiXCR and keeps one entry per CDR3 protein. The sample has roughly 800,000 distinct CDR3 sequences, more than 45% seen once. Sequencing was done on a sample of blood. The receptors originated from a man aged 30 to 45 in good health.

The gene calls are TRBV6-2 or TRBV6-3 and TRBJ1-1; no definite D call. Germline CDR1 reads MNHEY; CDR2 reads SVGEGT. The ends were cut back, 0 bases at V and 7 bases at J, with 12 bases in the middle. The CDR3 is 14 amino acids. CDR3 region: CASSYSFAVNEAFF. Written as DNA, the CDR3 is TGTGCCAGCAGTTACTCTTTTGCTGTGAATGAAGCTTTCTTT.

This clonotype has a single count. The junction and the germline gene differ at one end; a read error may be behind it. This chain connects TRBV18 to TRBJ2-5; D gene unclear. Germline CDR1 and CDR2: KGHSH and LQKENI. This CDR3 has 14 residues. CDR3 in amino acids: CTSSPNNLQETQYF. CDR3 nucleotides: TGTACCAGCTCACCAAACAACCTACAAGAGACCCAGTACTTC.

This clonotype has more than one count but fewer than ten. This rearrangement joins TRBV28 to TRBJ2-1, with 13 bases aligning to TRBD2. The junction had 10 bases not matched to a gene; V was cut back by 5 bases and J by 9 bases. Germline V lookup: CDR1 MDHEN, CDR2 SYDVKM. The CDR3 spans 16 residues. The CDR3 protein is CASSPLGLAGSGEQFF. In nucleotides, the CDR3 is TGTGCCAGCAGTCCCTTGGGACTAGCGGGATCGGGTGAGCAGTTCTTC. The full variable domain, in which reference TRBV28 and TRBJ2-1 provide the parts outside the CDR3, is DVKVTQSSRYLVKRTGEKVFLECVQDMDHENMFWYRQDPGLGLRLIYFSYDVKMKEKGDIPEGYSVSREKKERFSLILESASTNQTSMYLCASSPLGLAGSGEQFFGPGTRLTVL.

This chain connects TRBV5-5 to TRBJ2-5; a possible D gene is TRBD1 (6 bases). This CDR3 is built from 17 residues. Germline lookup yields CDR1 SGHKS and CDR2 YYEKEE (reference sequence). V lost 3 bases, J lost 5 bases, and 23 bases lay in between. The chain's CDR3 is CASSWDRDTDRWETQYF. In DNA form, the CDR3 reads TGTGCCAGCAGCTGGGACCGGGACACCGATCGATGGGAGACCCAGTACTTC.

The chain joins TRBV6-5 to TRBJ1-2; 7 bases line up with TRBD1. With V trimmed by 2 bases and J by 1 base, 7 bases remained unmatched. The CDR3 is 16 residues long. Germline CDR1 and CDR2: MNHEY and SVGAGI. CDR3 nucleotides: TGTGCCAGCAGTTACCGGACAGGCTCTAATAACTATGGCTACACCTTC. Its protein is CASSYRTGSNNYGYTF.

The sample holds many counts of this clonotype. The V gene is TRBV5-6, the J gene TRBJ2-6, with D uncertain. The CDR3 covers 13 residues. The germline V gene has CDR1 SGHDT and CDR2 YYEEEE. The V and J ends lost 2 bases and 2 bases respectively, with 2 bases between them. The CDR3 DNA follows: TGTGCCAGCAGCTTACCTGGGGCCAACGTCCTGACTTTC. It is translated as CASSLPGANVLTF.

The gene calls are TRBV7-2 and TRBJ2-2; D uncertain. In germline, CDR1 is SGHTA, CDR2 FQGNSA. The CDR3 spans 15 residues. V shed 3 bases and J shed 1 base, with 9 bases lying between them. CDR3 DNA sequence: TGTGCCAGCAGCTTCCCACTAATGAACACCGGGGAGCTGTTTTTT. As protein: CASSFPLMNTGELFF.

The CDR3 region has the DNA TGTGCCAGCAGTTTCCCAGGGGGCGTTCGATTGGGCAATCAGCCCCAGCATTTT. This translates into CASSFPGGVRLGNQPQHF. The J gene is TRBJ1-5, the V gene TRBV28, with 8 nucleotides matching TRBD1. Germline V gene sequence: CDR1 MDHEN, CDR2 SYDVKM. The CDR3 has 18 residues. V was pared by 3 bases and J by 2 bases, with 12 bases of the junction left unmatched.

The chain is built from TRBV4-3 and TRBJ2-7; 11 bases agree with TRBD2. Trimming took 3 bases from V and 4 from J; bases not matched to a gene: 5. The CDR3 loop spans 15 amino acids. The germline V gene has CDR1 LGHNA and CDR2 YSLEER. The CDR3 DNA sequence: TGCGCCAGCAGCCAGGTAGCGGGAGGGCCGTACGAGCAGTACTTC. Residues: CASSQVAGGPYEQYF.

The chain joins TRBV20-1 to TRBJ2-7; D is unclear. CDR1 is DFQATT, CDR2 SNEGSKA, per germline (reference sequence). This CDR3 is built from 14 residues. V lost 5 bases, J lost 2 bases, and 16 bases lay in between. CDR3 sequence (DNA): TGCAGTGCTCCCAGTACACCCTCGACCTACGAGCAGTACTTC. As protein: CSAPSTPSTYEQYF.

The V call is TRBV29-1, the J call TRBJ2-5; D gene uncertain. The DNA end is more similar to TRBJ2-7, so the J call may be wrong. The germline gives CDR1 SQVTM, CDR2 ANQGSEA. This CDR3 is 14 amino acids long. This CDR3 is CSVEFARTASEQYF. The CDR3 nucleotides are TGCAGCGTTGAGTTTGCCAGGACGGCGTCCGAGCAGTACTTC.

The sample holds a few counts of this clonotype. The chain recombines TRBV7-9 with TRBJ2-1; possibly TRBD1 for D (5 bases). Trimming cost V 6 bases and J 7 bases, with 13 bases left between them. Germline-derived CDR1 and CDR2 are SEHNR and FQNEAQ (reference sequence). This CDR3 spans 13 amino acids. In DNA, the CDR3 is TGTGCCAGCAGGGAAAATCAGGGTAATGAGCAGTTCTTC. Its translation is CASRENQGNEQFF.